What follows are 6 T cell receptor beta chains derived from one specimen sequenced in a study of cytomegalovirus exposure and HLA in healthy donors (dated by TCRdb to the late 2010s). Receptor amplification or capture employed the immunoSEQ multiplex PCR assay. A mixture of 60 forward primers for TCR Vbeta segments and 13 reverse primers for TCR Jbeta segments was used in the multiplex PCR. Drawn from immuneACCESS, this table holds only the in-frame rearrangements with V and J called that TCRdb kept. Clones are partly lost; checked studies trace under half to an unresolved V gene and leave the rest unexplained. For this sample the table gives 160,000 or so clones, of which 65% to 85% were detected only once. The top ten constitute roughly 1.5% of the sample. Sequencing was carried out using PBMCs. The receptors derive from a woman between 18 and 30 years old in good health and CMV-seronegative.

The J gene is TRBJ1-3, the V gene TRBV10-3; weak D call: TRBD1 (5 bases). The CDR3 loop spans 15 amino acids. Germline V lookup: CDR1 ENHRY, CDR2 SYGVKD. Trimming removed 8 bases at V and 0 bases at J, with 14 bases between. The CDR3 protein is CAIRGGRYSGNTIYF. In nucleotides, the CDR3 is TGTGCCATCCGCGGGGGAAGATACTCTGGAAACACCATATATTTT.

The J gene is TRBJ1-1, the V gene TRBV10-3; D remains unclear. The V and J ends lost 8 bases and 2 bases respectively, with 9 bases between them. Germline assignment: CDR1 ENHRY and CDR2 SYGVKD. The CDR3 extends over 12 amino acids. This chain's CDR3 is CAIGSLNTEAFF. The CDR3 DNA sequence: TGTGCCATCGGGAGCCTCAACACTGAAGCTTTCTTT.

The gene calls are TRBV15 and TRBJ2-2; D is uncertain. Trimming removed 0 bases from V and 2 bases from J, with 10 bases in between. This CDR3 spans 16 amino acids. Germline CDR1 and CDR2: LNHNV and YYDKDF (reference sequence). CDR3 protein: CATSRDITVNTGELFF. Written as DNA, the CDR3 is TGTGCCACCAGCAGAGATATAACAGTAAACACCGGGGAGCTGTTTTTT.

The genes are TRBV11-2 and TRBJ2-2; 9 nucleotides line up with TRBD1. Trimming at V came to 4 bases and at J to 6 bases, leaving 9 bases not matched to a gene. The CDR3 runs 16 residues. Germline CDR1 SGHAT, CDR2 FQNNGV. The CDR3 loop is CASSSRDRDPSGELFF. The DNA of the CDR3 is TGTGCCAGCAGCTCCCGGGACAGGGACCCATCCGGGGAGCTGTTTTTT.

The CDR3 DNA follows: TGCGCCAGCAGCTCGGGACAGGCAGTCGGCACCGGGGAGCTGTTTTTT. Translating it yields CASSSGQAVGTGELFF. This rearrangement joins TRBV5-1 to TRBJ2-2; the match to TRBD1 covers 8 bases. The CDR3 length is 16 residues. V gave up 3 bases and J gave up 4 bases; unmatched junction bases: 8. The germline V gene has CDR1 SGHRS and CDR2 YFSETQ.

The chain uses TRBV7-9 and TRBJ2-5, with unresolved D. Germline V gene sequence: CDR1 SEHNR, CDR2 FQNEAQ (reference sequence). This CDR3 contains 12 residues. The V and J ends lost 0 bases and 6 bases respectively, with 5 bases between them. The CDR3 protein is CASSLAAQTQYF. Written as DNA, the CDR3 is TGTGCCAGCAGCTTAGCGGCACAGACCCAGTACTTC.